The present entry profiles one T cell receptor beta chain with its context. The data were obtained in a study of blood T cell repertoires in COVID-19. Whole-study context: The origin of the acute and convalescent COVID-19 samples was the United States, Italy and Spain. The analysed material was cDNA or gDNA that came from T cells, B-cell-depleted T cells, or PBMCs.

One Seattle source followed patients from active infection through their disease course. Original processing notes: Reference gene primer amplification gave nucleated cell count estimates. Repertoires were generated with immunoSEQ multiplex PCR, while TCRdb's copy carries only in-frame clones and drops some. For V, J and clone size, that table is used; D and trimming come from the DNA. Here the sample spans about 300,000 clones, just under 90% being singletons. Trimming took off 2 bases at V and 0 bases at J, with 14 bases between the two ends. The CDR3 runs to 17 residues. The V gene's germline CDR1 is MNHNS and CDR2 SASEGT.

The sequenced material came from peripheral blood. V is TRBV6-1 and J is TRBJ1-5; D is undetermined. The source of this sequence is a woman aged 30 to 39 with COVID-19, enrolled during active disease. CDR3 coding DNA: TGTGCCAGCAGTGAAATGGAGGGAGCTAATAGCAATCAGCCCCAGCATTTT. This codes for CASSEMEGANSNQPQHF.